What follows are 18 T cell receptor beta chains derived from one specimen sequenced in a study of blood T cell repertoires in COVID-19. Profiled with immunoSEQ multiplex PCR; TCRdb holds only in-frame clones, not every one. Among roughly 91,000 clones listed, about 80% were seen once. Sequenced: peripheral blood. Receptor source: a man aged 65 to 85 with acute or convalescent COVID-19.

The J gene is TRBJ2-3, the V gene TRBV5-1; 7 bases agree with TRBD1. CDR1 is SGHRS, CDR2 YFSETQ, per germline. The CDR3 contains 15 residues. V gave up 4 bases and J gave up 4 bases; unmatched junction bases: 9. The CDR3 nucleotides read TGCGCCAGCAGCGCGGAGCGTGGACAGGCAGATACGCAGTATTTT. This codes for CASSAERGQADTQYF. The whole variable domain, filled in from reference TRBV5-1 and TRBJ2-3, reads KAGVTQTPRYLIKTRGQQVTLSCSPISGHRSVSWYQQTPGQGLQFLFEYFSETQRNKGNFPGRFSGRQFSNSRSEMNVSTLELGDSALYLCASSAERGQADTQYFGPGTRLTVL.

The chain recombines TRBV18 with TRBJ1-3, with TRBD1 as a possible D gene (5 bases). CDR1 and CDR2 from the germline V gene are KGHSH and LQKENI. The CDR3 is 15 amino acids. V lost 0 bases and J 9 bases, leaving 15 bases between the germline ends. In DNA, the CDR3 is TGTGCCAGCTCACCACCGACAGTAATACCAAGCACCATATATTTT. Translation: CASSPPTVIPSTIYF.

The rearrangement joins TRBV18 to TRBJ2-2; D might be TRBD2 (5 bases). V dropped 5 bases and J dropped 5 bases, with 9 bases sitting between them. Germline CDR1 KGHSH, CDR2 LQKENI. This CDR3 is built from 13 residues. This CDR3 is CASSAGGTGELFF. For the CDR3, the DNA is TGTGCCAGCTCAGCGGGTGGAACCGGGGAGCTGTTTTTT.

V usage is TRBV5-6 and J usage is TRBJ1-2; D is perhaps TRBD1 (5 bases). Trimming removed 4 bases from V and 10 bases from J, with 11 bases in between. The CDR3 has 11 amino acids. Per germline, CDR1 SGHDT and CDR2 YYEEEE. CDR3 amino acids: CASSLTGAYTF. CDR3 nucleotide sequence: TGTGCCAGCAGCCTGACTGGGGCCTACACCTTC.

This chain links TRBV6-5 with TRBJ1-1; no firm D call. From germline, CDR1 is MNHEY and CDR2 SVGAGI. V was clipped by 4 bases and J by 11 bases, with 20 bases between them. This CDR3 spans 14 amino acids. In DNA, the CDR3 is TGTGCCAGCAGTTCGGTGGGGTTTGACGGGGAGGCTTTCTTT. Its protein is CASSSVGFDGEAFF.

The CDR3 DNA is TGTGCCAGTAGTATCCGCAGTGGAGCTTTCTTT. Protein sequence: CASSIRSGAFF. This chain links TRBV19 with TRBJ1-1; D is unresolved. This CDR3 comprises 11 residues. V lost 3 bases and J 10 bases, leaving 9 bases between the germline ends. CDR1 is LNHDA, CDR2 SQIVND, per germline (reference sequence). The full variable domain, completed using reference TRBV19 and TRBJ1-1, is DGGITQSPKYLFRKEGQNVTLSCEQNLNHDAMYWYRQDPGQGLRLIYYSQIVNDFQKGDIAEGYSVSREKKESFPLTVTSAQKNPTAFYLCASSIRSGAFFGQGTRLTVV.

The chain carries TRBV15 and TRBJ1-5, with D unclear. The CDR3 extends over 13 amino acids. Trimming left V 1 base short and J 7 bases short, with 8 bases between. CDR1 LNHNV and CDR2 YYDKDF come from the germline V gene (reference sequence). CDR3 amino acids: CATSRVPGQPQHF. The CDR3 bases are TGTGCCACCAGCAGAGTTCCGGGGCAGCCCCAGCATTTT.

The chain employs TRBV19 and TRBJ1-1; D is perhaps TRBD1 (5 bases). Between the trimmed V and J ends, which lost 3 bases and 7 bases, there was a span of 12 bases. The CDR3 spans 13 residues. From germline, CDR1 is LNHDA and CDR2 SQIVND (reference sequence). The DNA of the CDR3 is TGTGCCAGTAGTATGACTCTCGGGGGTGAAGCTTTCTTT. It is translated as CASSMTLGGEAFF.

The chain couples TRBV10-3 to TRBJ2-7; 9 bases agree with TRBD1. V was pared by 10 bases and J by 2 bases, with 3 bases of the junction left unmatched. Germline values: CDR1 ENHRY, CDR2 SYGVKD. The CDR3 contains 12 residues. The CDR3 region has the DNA TGTGCCACCAGACAGGGGGCCTACGAGCAGTACTTC. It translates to CATRQGAYEQYF.

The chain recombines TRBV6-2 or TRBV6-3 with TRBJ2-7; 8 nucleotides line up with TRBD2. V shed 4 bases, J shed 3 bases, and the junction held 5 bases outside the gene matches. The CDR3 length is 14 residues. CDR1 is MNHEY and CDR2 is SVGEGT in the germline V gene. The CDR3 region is CASSSWTSSYEQYF. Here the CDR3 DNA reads TGTGCCAGCAGTTCCTGGACTAGCAGCTACGAGCAGTACTTC.

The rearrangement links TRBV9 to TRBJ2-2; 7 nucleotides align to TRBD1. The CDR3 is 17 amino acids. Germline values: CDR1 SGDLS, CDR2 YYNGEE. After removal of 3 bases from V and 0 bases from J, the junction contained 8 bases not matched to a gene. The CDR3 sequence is CASSAEWTGANTGELFF. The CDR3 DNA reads TGTGCCAGCAGCGCGGAGTGGACAGGCGCGAACACCGGGGAGCTGTTTTTT.

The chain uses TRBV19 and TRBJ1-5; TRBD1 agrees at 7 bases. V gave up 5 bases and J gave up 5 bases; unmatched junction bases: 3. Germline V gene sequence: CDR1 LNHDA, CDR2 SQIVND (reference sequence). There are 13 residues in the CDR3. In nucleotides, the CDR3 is TGTGCCAGTAGTTTTGACAGGGATCAGCCCCAGCATTTT. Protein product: CASSFDRDQPQHF.

For the CDR3, the DNA is TGTGCCAGCAGCTTAGACAGGGGGAACACTGAAGCTTTCTTT. This gives the protein CASSLDRGNTEAFF. The chain uses TRBV7-2 and TRBJ1-1, with 7 bases fitting TRBD1. Germline CDR1 is SGHTA and CDR2 is FQGNSA. CDR3 length: 14 amino acids. Trimming at V came to 1 base and at J to 1 base, leaving 0 bases not matched to a gene.

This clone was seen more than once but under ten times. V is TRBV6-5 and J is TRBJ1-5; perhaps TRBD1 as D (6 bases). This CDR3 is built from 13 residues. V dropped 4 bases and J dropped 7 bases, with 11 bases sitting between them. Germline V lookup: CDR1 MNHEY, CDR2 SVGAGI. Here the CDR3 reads CASSSGAIQPQHF. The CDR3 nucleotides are TGTGCCAGCAGTTCAGGGGCCATACAGCCCCAGCATTTT.

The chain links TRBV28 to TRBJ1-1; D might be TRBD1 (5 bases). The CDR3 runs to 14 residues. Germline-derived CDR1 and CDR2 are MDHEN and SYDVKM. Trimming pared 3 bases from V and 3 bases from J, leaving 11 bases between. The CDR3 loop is CASSLGREYTEAFF. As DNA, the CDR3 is TGTGCCAGCAGTTTGGGCAGGGAATACACTGAAGCTTTCTTT.

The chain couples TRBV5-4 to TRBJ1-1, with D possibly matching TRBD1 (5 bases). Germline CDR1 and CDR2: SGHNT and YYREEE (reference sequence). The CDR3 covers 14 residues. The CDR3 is CATQEGRGRSEAFF. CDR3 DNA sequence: TGTGCGACCCAGGAGGGACGCGGCAGGTCTGAAGCTTTCTTT.

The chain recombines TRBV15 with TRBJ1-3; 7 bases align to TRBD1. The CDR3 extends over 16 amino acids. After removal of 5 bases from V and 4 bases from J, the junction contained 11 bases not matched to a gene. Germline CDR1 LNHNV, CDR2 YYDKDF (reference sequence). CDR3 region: CATSDQGQLPGNTIYF. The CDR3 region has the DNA TGTGCCACCAGCGACCAGGGACAGTTACCAGGAAACACCATATATTTT.

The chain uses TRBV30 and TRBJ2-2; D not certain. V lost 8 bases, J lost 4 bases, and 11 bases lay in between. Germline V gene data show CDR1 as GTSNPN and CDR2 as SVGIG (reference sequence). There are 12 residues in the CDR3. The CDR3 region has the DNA TGTGCCCTCAAACTATCCACCGGGGAGCTGTTTTTT. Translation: CALKLSTGELFF. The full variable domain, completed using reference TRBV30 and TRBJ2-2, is SQTIHQWPATLVQPVGSPLSLECTVEGTSNPNLYWYRQAAGRGLQLLFYSVGIGQISSEVPQNLSASRPQDRQFILSSKKLLLSDSGFYLCALKLSTGELFFGEGSRLTVL.